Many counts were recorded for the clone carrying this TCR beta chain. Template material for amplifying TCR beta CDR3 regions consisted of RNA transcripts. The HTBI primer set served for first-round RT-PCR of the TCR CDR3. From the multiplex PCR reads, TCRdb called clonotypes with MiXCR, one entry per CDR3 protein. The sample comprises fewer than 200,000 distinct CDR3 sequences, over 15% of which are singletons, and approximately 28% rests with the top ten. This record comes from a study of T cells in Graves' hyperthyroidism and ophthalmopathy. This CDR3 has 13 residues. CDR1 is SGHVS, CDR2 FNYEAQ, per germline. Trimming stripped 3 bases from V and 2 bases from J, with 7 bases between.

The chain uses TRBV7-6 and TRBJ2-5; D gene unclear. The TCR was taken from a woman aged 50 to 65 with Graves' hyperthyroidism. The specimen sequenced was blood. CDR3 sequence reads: CASSFSSQETQYF. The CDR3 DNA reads TGTGCCAGCAGCTTCTCCTCACAAGAGACCCAGTACTTC.